This TCR beta chain emerged from a study of T cell responses to AZD1222 COVID-19 vaccine. The V end was cut by 4 bases, the J end by 6 bases, with 19 bases between. The CDR3 spans 16 residues. The germline CDR1 and CDR2 sequences are LNHDA and SQIVND (reference sequence). General study points: Repertoires in all cases were sampled only once the peak T cell response had passed. At baseline, seropositivity was found in only six AZD1222 recipients.

Profiled with immunoSEQ multiplex PCR; TCRdb holds only in-frame clones, not every one. The sample has under 85,000 clones, around 90% seen once. Concerning this clone: Its antigen is as yet unknown.

The sequence derives from an adult in good health. This sample comprised peripheral blood, obtained on day 0 of MenACWY control vaccination. The chain combines TRBV19 with TRBJ1-5, with TRBD1 as a possible D gene (5 bases). CDR3 region: CASSSRPGPRSQPQHF. The CDR3 nucleotides are TGTGCCAGTAGTAGCCGACCGGGACCCAGGAGTCAGCCCCAGCATTTT.